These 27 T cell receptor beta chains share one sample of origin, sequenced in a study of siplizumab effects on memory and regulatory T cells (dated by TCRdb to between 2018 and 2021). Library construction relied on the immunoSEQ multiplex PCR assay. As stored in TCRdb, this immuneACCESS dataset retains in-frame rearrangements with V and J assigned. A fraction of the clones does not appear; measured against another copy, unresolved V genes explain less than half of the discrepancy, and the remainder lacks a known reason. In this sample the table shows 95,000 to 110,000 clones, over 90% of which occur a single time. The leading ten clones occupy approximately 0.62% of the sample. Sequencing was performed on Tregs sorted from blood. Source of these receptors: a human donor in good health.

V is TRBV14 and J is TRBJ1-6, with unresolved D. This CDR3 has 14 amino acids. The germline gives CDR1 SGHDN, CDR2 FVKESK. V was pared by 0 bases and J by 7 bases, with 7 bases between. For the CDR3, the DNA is TGTGCCAGCAGCCAAGATATAAGGAATTCACCCCTCCACTTT. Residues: CASSQDIRNSPLHF.

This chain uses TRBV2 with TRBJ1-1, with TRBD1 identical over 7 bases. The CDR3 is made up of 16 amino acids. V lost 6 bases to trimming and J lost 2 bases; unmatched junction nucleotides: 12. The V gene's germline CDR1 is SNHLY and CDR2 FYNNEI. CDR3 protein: CASSGRDRRPNTEAFF. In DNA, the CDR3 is TGTGCCAGCAGCGGCCGGGACAGAAGGCCCAACACTGAAGCTTTCTTT.

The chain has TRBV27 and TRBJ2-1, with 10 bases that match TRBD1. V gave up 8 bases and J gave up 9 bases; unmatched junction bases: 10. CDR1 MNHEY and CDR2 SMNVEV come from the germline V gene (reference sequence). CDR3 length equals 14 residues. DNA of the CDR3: TGTGCCAGCCACGCGCCGGGACAGGGGATTGAGCAGTTCTTC. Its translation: CASHAPGQGIEQFF.

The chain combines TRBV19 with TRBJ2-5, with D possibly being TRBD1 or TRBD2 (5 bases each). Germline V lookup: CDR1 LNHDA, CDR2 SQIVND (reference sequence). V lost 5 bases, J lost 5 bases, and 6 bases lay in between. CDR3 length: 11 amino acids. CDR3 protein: CASSEGETQYF. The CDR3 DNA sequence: TGTGCCAGTAGTGAGGGGGAGACCCAGTACTTC. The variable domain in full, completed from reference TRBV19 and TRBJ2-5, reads DGGITQSPKYLFRKEGQNVTLSCEQNLNHDAMYWYRQDPGQGLRLIYYSQIVNDFQKGDIAEGYSVSREKKESFPLTVTSAQKNPTAFYLCASSEGETQYFGPGTRLLVL.

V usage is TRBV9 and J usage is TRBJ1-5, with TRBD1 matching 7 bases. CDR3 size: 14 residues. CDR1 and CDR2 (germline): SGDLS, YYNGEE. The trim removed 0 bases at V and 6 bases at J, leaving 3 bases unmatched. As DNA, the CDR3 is TGTGCCAGCAGCGTAGGCACAGGGGCTCAGCCCCAGCATTTT. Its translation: CASSVGTGAQPQHF.

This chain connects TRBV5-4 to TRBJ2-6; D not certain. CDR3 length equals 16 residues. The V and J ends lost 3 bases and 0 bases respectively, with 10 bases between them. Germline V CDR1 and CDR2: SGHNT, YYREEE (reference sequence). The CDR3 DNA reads TGTGCCAGCAGCTCGGAGCCATACTCTGGGGCCAACGTCCTGACTTTC. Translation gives CASSSEPYSGANVLTF.

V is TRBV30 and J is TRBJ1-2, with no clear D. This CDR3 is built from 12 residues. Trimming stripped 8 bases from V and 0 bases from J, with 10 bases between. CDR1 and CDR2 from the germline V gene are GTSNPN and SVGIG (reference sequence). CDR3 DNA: TGTGCCGTCGAGGGAGCTAACTATGGCTACACCTTC. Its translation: CAVEGANYGYTF.

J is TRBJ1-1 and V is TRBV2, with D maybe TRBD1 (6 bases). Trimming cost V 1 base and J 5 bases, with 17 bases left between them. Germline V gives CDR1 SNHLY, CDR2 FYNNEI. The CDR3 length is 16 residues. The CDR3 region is CASSEVPAGAGTEAFF. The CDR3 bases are TGTGCCAGCAGTGAAGTCCCCGCAGGGGCAGGGACTGAAGCTTTCTTT.

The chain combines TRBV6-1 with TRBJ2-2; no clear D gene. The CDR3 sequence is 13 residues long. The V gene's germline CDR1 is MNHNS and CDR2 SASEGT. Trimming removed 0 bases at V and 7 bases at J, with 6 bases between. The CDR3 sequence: CASSEAHGGELFF. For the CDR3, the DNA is TGTGCCAGCAGTGAAGCCCACGGCGGGGAGCTGTTTTTT.

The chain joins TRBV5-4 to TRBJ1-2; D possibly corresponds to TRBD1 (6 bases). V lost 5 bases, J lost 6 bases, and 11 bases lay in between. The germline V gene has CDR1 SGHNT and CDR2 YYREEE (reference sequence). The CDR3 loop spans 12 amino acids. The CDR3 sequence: CASSRGGDGYTF. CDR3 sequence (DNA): TGTGCCAGCAGTCGGGGGGGCGATGGCTACACCTTC. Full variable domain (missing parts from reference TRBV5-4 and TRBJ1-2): ETGVTQSPTHLIKTRGQQVTLRCSSQSGHNTVSWYQQALGQGPQFIFQYYREEENGRGNFPPRFSGLQFPNYSSELNVNALELDDSALYLCASSRGGDGYTFGSGTRLTVV.

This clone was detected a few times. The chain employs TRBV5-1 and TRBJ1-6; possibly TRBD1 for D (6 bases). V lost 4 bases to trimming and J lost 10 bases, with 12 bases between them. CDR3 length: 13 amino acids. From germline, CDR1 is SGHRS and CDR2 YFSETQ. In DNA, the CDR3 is TGCGCCAGCAGCGGACAGACAGAATCACCCCTCCACTTT. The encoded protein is CASSGQTESPLHF.

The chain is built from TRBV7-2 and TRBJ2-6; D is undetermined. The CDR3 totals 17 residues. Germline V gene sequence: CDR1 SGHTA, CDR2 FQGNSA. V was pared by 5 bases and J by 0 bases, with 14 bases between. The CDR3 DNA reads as TGTGCCAGCAGCCCCCGGGCTCGGGCCTCTGGGGCCAACGTCCTGACTTTC. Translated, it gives CASSPRARASGANVLTF.

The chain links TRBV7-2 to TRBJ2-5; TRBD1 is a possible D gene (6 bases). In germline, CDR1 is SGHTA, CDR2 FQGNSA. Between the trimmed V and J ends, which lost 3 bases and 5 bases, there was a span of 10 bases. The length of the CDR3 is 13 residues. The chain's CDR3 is CASSFQGTETQYF. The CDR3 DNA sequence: TGTGCCAGCAGCTTCCAGGGGACGGAGACCCAGTACTTC.

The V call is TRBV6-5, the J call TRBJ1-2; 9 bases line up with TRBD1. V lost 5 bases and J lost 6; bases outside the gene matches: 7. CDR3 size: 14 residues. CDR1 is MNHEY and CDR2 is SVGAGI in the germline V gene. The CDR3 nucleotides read TGTGCCAGCAGTAGAGGACAGGGGTCCCATGGCTACACCTTC. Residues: CASSRGQGSHGYTF.

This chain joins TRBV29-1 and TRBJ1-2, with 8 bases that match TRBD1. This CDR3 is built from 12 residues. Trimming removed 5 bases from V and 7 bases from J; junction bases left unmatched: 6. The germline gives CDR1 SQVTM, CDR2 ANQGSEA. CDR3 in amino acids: CSVKRTGFGYTF. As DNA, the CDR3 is TGCAGCGTTAAGAGGACAGGGTTTGGCTACACCTTC. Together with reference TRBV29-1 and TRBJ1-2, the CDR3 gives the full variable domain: SAVISQKPSRDICQRGTSLTIQCQVDSQVTMMFWYRQQPGQSLTLIATANQGSEATYESGFVIDKFPISRPNLTFSTLTVSNMSPEDSSIYLCSVKRTGFGYTFGSGTRLTVV.

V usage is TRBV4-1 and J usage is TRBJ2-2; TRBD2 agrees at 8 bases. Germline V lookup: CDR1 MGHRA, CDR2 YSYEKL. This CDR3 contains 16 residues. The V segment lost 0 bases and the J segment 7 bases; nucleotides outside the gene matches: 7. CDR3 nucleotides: TGCGCCAGCAGCCAAGACAGGAGCGGGGGTTTCGGGGAGCTGTTTTTT. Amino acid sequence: CASSQDRSGGFGELFF.

The CDR3, as DNA: TGCGCCAGCAGCTCACCGACGGTGGGAGAGACCCAGTACTTC. It encodes CASSSPTVGETQYF. This chain joins TRBV5-1 and TRBJ2-5; D is unclear. The V and J ends lost 3 bases and 4 bases respectively, with 13 bases between them. This CDR3 has 14 residues. Germline CDR1 SGHRS, CDR2 YFSETQ.

This chain's CDR3 is CASSVPGHIYGYTF. In DNA, the CDR3 is TGTGCCAGCAGTGTTCCGGGACACATCTATGGCTACACCTTC. The chain recombines TRBV6-1 with TRBJ1-2, with a weak D call TRBD1 (6 bases). This CDR3 has 14 amino acids. Germline CDR1 is MNHNS and CDR2 is SASEGT. The V gene lost 4 bases and the J gene lost 4 bases, with 13 bases spanning the gap.

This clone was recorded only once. The CDR3 coding sequence is TGTGCCAGCAGCGTAGATCCAGAAGGGACCCAGTACTTC. Residues: CASSVDPEGTQYF. This chain links TRBV9 with TRBJ2-5; no definite D call. Looked up from germline, CDR1 is SGDLS and CDR2 is YYNGEE. The CDR3 is made up of 13 amino acids. The V end lost 0 bases, the J end lost 7 bases, and 10 bases lay between the germline ends.

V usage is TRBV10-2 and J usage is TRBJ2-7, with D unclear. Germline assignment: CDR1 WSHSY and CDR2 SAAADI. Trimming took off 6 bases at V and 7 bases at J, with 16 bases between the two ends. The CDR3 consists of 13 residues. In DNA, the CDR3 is TGCGCCAGCAGGGATGGAACCAAATGGGAGCAGTACTTC. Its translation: CASRDGTKWEQYF.

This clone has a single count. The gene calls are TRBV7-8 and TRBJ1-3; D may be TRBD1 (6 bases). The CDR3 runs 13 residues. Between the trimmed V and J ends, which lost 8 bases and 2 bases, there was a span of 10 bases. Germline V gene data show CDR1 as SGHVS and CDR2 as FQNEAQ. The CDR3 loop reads CASGGAPGNTIYF. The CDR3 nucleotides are TGTGCCAGCGGGGGGGCCCCTGGAAACACCATATATTTT.

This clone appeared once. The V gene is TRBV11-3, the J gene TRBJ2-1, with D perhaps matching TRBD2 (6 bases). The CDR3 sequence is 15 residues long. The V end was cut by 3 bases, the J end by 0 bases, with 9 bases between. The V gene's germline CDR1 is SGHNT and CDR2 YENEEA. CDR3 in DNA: TGTGCCAGCAGCTTCCGGGAGAGCTCCTACAATGAGCAGTTCTTC. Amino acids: CASSFRESSYNEQFF.

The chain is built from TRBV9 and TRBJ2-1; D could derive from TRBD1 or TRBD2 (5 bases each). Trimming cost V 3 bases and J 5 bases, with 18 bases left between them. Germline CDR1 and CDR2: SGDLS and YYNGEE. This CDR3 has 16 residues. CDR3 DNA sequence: TGTGCCAGCAGCGCCCCTGGGGCTAGCTACCACAATGAGCAGTTCTTC. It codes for CASSAPGASYHNEQFF.

In DNA, the CDR3 is TGTGCCAGCAGTTACGGCTACAGCACCGGGGAGCTGTTTTTT. It translates to CASSYGYSTGELFF. The chain has TRBV6-6 and TRBJ2-2, with D unresolved. The CDR3 loop spans 14 amino acids. Germline CDR1 MNHNY, CDR2 SVGAGI (reference sequence). V was clipped by 2 bases and J by 4 bases, with 8 bases between them.

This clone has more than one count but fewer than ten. The CDR3 DNA reads as TGCGCCAGCAGCCAAGGTCCCAGGGGGCAGAATTCACCCCTCCACTTT. Translated, it gives CASSQGPRGQNSPLHF. This rearrangement joins TRBV4-1 to TRBJ1-6; 8 bases align to TRBD1. This CDR3 has 16 residues. The ends lost 1 base at V and 7 bases at J; junction bases unmatched: 6. Germline lookup yields CDR1 MGHRA and CDR2 YSYEKL.

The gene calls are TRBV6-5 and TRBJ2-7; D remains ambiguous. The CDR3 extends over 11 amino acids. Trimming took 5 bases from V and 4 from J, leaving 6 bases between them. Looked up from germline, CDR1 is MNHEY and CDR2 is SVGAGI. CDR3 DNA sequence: TGTGCCAGCAGTAACAGTTACGAGCAGTACTTC. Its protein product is CASSNSYEQYF.

CDR3 sequence (DNA): TGTGCCAGCTCACCCTCGGGACAGGGAGAGACCCAGTACTTC. It yields the protein CASSPSGQGETQYF. The V gene is TRBV18, the J gene TRBJ2-5, with TRBD1 identical over 9 bases. The V gene's germline CDR1 is KGHSH and CDR2 LQKENI. The junction had 3 bases not matched to a gene; V was cut back by 3 bases and J by 4 bases. The CDR3 contains 14 residues.